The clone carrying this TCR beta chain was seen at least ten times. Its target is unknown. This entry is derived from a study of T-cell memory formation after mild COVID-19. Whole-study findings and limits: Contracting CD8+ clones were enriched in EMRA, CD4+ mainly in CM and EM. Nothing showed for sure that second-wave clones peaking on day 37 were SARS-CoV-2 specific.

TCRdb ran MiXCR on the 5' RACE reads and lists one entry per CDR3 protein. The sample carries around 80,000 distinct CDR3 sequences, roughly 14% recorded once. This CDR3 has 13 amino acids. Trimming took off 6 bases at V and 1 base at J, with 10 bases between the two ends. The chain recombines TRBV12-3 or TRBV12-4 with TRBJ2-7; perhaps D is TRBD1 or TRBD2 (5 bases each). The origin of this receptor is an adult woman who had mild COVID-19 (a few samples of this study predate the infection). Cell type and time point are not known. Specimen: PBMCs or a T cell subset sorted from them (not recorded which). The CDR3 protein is CASRGTESYEQYF. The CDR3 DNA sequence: TGTGCCAGCAGGGGGACGGAGTCCTACGAGCAGTACTTC.